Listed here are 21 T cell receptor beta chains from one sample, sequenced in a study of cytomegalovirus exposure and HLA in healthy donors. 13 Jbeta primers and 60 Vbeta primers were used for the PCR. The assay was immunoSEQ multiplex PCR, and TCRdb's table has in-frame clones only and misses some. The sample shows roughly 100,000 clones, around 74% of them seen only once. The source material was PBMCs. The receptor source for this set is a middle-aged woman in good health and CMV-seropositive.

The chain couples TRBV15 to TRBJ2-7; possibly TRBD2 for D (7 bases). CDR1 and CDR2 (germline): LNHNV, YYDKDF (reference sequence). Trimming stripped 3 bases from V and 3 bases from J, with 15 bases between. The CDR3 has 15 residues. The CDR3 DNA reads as TGTGCCACCAGCAGGGGGGGGGCTAGCGGCTACGAGCAGTACTTC. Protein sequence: CATSRGGASGYEQYF.

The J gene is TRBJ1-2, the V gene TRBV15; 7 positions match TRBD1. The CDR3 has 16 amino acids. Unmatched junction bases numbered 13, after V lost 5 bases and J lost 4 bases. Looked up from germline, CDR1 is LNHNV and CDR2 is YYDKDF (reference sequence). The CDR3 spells CATSGGQARDGYGYTF. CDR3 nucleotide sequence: TGTGCCACCAGCGGCGGACAGGCCCGGGATGGCTATGGCTACACCTTC.

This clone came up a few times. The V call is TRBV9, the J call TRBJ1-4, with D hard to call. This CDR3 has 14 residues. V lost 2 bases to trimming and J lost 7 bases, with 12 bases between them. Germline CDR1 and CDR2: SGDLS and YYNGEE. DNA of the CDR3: TGTGCCAGCAGCGTCGCGCCGCTACCTGAAAAACTGTTTTTT. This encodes CASSVAPLPEKLFF.

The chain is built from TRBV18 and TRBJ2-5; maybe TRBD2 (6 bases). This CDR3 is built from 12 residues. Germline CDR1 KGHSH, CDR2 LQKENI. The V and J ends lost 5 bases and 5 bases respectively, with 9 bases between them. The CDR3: CASSWGEETQYF. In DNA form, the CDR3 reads TGTGCCAGCTCATGGGGGGAGGAGACCCAGTACTTC.

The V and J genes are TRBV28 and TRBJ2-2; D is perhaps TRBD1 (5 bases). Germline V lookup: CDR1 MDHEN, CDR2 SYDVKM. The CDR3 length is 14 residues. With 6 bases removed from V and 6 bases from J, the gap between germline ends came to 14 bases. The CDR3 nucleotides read TGTGCCAGCAGATATCCAGGGATCGCCGGGGAGCTGTTTTTT. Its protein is CASRYPGIAGELFF.

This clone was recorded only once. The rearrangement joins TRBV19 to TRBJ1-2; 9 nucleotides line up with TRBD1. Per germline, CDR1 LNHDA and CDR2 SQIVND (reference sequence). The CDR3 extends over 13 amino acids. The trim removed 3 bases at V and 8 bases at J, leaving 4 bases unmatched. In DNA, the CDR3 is TGTGCCAGTAGTATCTGGGACAGGGCCGGCTACACCTTC. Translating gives CASSIWDRAGYTF.

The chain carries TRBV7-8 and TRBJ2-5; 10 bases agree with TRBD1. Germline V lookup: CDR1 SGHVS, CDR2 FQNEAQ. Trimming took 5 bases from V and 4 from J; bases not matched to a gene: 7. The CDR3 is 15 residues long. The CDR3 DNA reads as TGTGCCAGCAGCCCCTCCTGGACAGGGGGAGAGACCCAGTACTTC. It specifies CASSPSWTGGETQYF.

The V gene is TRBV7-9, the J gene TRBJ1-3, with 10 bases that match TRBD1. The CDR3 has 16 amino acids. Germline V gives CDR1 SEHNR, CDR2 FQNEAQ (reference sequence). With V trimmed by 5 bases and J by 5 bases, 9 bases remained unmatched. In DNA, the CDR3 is TGTGCCAGCAGCCCCGACAGGGGGCGGCGGAGAAACACCATATATTTT. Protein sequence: CASSPDRGRRRNTIYF.

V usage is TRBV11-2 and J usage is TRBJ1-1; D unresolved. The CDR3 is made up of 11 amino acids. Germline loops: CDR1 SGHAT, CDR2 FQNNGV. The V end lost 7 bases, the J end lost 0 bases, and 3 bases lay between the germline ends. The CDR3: CASTLNTEAFF. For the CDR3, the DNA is TGTGCCAGCACCTTGAACACTGAAGCTTTCTTT.

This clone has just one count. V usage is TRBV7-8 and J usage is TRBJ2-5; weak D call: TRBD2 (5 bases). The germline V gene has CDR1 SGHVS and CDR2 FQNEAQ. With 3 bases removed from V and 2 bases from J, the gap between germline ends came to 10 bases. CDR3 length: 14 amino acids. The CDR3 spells CASSFPRAQETQYF. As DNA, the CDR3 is TGTGCCAGCAGCTTTCCGAGGGCTCAAGAGACCCAGTACTTC.

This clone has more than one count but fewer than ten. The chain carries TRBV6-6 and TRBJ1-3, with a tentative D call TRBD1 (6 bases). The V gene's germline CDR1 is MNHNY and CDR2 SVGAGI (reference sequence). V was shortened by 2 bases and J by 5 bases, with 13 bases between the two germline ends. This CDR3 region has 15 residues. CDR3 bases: TGTGCCAGCAGTTACCTACGGGGGGCGCGAAACACCATATATTTT. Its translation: CASSYLRGARNTIYF.

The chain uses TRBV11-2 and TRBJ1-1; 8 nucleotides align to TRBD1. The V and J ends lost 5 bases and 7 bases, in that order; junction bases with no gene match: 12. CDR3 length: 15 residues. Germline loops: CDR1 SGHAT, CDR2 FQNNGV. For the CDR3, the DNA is TGTGCCAGCAGCCCCCAGACCGGGACAGGAATTGAAGCTTTCTTT. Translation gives CASSPQTGTGIEAFF.

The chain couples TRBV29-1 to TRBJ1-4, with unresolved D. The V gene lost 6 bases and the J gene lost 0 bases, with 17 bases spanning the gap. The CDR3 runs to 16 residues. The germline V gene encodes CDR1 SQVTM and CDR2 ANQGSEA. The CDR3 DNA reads TGCAGCGTCGCTCGAACACCGGGAGCAACTAATGAAAAACTGTTTTTT. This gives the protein CSVARTPGATNEKLFF.

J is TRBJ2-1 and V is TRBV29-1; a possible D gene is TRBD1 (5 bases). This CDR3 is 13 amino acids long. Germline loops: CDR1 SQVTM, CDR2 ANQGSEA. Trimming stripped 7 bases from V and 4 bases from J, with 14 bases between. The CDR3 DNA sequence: TGCAGCGACTTGGCAGGGCCTTACAATGAGCAGTTCTTC. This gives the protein CSDLAGPYNEQFF.

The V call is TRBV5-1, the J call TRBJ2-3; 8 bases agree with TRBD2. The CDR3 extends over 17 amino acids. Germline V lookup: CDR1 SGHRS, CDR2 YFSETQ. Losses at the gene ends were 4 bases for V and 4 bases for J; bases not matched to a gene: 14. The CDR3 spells CASSPVTGGHFPDTQYF. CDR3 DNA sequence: TGCGCCAGCAGCCCGGTTACGGGAGGGCATTTCCCAGATACGCAGTATTTT.

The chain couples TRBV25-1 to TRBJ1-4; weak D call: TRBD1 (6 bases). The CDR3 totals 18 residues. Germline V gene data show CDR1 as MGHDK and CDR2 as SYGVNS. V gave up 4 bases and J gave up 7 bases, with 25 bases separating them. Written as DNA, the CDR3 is TGTGCCAGCAGTGCCCCCCTACCCCTGACAGGAGAGATTGAAAAACTGTTTTTT. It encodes CASSAPLPLTGEIEKLFF.

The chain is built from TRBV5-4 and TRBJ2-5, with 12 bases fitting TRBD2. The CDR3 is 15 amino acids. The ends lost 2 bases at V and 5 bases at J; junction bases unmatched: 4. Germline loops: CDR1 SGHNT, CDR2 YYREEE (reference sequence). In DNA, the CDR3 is TGTGCCAGCAGCTTTCGTCTAGCGGGGGGGGAGACCCAGTACTTC. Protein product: CASSFRLAGGETQYF.

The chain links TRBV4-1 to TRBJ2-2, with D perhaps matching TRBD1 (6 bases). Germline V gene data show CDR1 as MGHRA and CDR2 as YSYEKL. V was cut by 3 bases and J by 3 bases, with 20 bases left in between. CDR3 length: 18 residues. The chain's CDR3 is CASSQGLGAISYTGELFF. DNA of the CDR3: TGCGCCAGCAGCCAGGGGTTGGGGGCGATTAGTTACACCGGGGAGCTGTTTTTT.

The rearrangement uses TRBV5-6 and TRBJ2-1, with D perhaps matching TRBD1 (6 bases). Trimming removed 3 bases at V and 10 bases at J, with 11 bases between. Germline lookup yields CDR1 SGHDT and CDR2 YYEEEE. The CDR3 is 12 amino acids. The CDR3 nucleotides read TGTGCCAGCAGCTATGGGGGCTGGGAGCAGTTCTTC. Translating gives CASSYGGWEQFF. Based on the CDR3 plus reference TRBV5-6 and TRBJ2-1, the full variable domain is DAGVTQSPTHLIKTRGQQVTLRCSPKSGHDTVSWYQQALGQGPQFIFQYYEEEERQRGNFPDRFSGHQFPNYSSELNVNALLLGDSALYLCASSYGGWEQFFGPGTRLTVL.

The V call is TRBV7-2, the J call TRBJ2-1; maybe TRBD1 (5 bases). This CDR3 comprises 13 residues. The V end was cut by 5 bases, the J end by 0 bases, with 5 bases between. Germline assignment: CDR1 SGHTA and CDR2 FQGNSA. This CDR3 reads CASSQGSYNEQFF. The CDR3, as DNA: TGTGCCAGCAGCCAGGGCTCCTACAATGAGCAGTTCTTC.

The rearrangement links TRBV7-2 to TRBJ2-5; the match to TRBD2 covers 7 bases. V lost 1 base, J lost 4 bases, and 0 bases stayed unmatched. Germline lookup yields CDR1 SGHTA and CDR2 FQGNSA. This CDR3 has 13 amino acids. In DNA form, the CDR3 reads TGTGCCAGCAGCTTAGGGGGGGGAGAGACCCAGTACTTC. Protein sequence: CASSLGGGETQYF.